Presented here are 20 T cell receptor beta chains from one specimen sequenced in a study of regulatory T cells in long-lasting Graves disease. HTBI primers from iRepertoire and Arm-PCR of CDR3 regions yielded the TCR beta libraries. TCRdb reprocessed the multiplex PCR reads via MiXCR and lists one record per CDR3 protein. The data contain approximately 350,000 distinct CDR3 sequences, roughly 12% of them seen just once; the ten biggest clones take up about 19%. Time point noted: newly diagnosed GD, antithyroid drugs for less than 3 months. Extracted RNA from PBMCs served as the source of the TCR library. The same specimen was also included in a second study, on T cells in Graves' hyperthyroidism and ophthalmopathy.

Sequencing was performed on peripheral blood mononuclear cells (PBMCs), taken at new diagnosis, from a patient treated with antithyroid drugs. The receptor source for this set is a woman in her late teens or twenties with Graves disease.

In this sample, this clonotype turned up many times. The rearrangement links TRBV6-1 to TRBJ2-7; D possibly corresponds to TRBD2 (5 bases). V lost 10 bases to trimming and J lost 6 bases, with 16 bases between them. Germline V CDR1 and CDR2: MNHNS, SASEGT. This CDR3 comprises 12 residues. DNA for the CDR3: TGTGCCATCTCTCGGGGTATCGGCGAGCAGTACGTC. Its translation is CAISRGIGEQYV.

The sample holds many counts of this clonotype. V usage is TRBV3-1 and J usage is TRBJ1-1; D is uncertain. CDR3 length equals 13 residues. Germline-derived CDR1 and CDR2 are LGHDT and YNNKEL (reference sequence). Trimming stripped 4 bases from V and 2 bases from J, with 8 bases between. The chain's CDR3 is CASSRTFNTEAFF. CDR3 bases: TGTGCCAGCAGCCGGACTTTTAACACTGAAGCTTTCTTT.

This clonotype was seen at least ten times. The chain uses TRBV6-6 and TRBJ2-7; D gene unclear. The CDR3 extends over 15 amino acids. Germline values: CDR1 MNHNY, CDR2 SVGAGI (reference sequence). V was pared by 0 bases and J by 4 bases, with 13 bases between. CDR3 amino acids: CASSYSGSPPYEQYF. CDR3 in DNA: TGTGCCAGCAGTTACTCGGGCTCCCCCCCTTACGAGCAGTACTTC.

This clonotype has a count of ten or more. CDR3 coding DNA: TGTGCCAGCAGTTCCTCTGCTAGCTTCGGGTACGAGCAGTACTTC. Its translation: CASSSSASFGYEQYF. The chain couples TRBV28 to TRBJ2-7; possibly TRBD2 for D (5 bases). The CDR3 sequence is 15 residues long. Germline lookup yields CDR1 MDHEN and CDR2 SYDVKM. V was cut by 4 bases and J by 4 bases, with 17 bases left in between.

In regard to this clonotype: A read error is the likely source, as a far larger clone sits one nucleotide away. The chain couples TRBV12-3 or TRBV12-4 to TRBJ2-1, with D possibly being TRBD1 (5 bases). Judging by the DNA end, TRBJ2-7 fits better; the J call may be wrong. The CDR3 sequence is 16 residues long. CDR3 protein: CASSLGGGHGSHEQYV. CDR3 nucleotides: TGTGCCAGCAGTTTAGGGGGCGGCCATGGCTCCCACGAGCAGTACGTC.

The sample holds many counts of this clonotype. V and J are TRBV29-1 and TRBJ2-1, with TRBD1 as a possible D gene (7 bases). The V end was cut by 8 bases, the J end by 3 bases, with 20 bases between. This CDR3 has 15 amino acids. Germline CDR1 SQVTM, CDR2 ANQGSEA. This CDR3 reads CSFQPQGGNYNEQFF. The CDR3 coding sequence is TGCAGCTTCCAACCCCAGGGGGGTAACTACAATGAGCAGTTCTTC.

The table lists this clonotype with a few counts. Written as DNA, the CDR3 is TGCGCCAGCAGCCAAGTGTGGGGGGCGGCCGGGGAGCTGTTTTTT. It specifies CASSQVWGAAGELFF. The chain carries TRBV4-1 and TRBJ2-2; perhaps D is TRBD1 or TRBD2 (6 bases each). The V end lost 1 base, the J end lost 6 bases, and 12 bases lay between the germline ends. The length of the CDR3 is 15 residues. Germline V gene sequence: CDR1 MGHRA, CDR2 YSYEKL.

This clonotype was recorded once. The rearrangement links TRBV12-3 or TRBV12-4 to TRBJ1-1; D unclear. V lost 3 bases and J lost 1, with 12 bases in between. The CDR3 totals 15 residues. CDR3 bases: TGTGCCAGCAGTTTTCTCATAACGGGGAACACTGAAGCTTTCTTT. It yields the protein CASSFLITGNTEAFF.

This clonotype has ten or more counts. The chain uses TRBV11-2 and TRBJ2-7, with 9 bases lining up with TRBD1. The CDR3 consists of 12 residues. CDR1 is SGHAT, CDR2 FQNNGV, per germline. In DNA, the CDR3 is TGTGCCAGCAGCTTAGATCGGGACAGGGCTTTCGTC. Protein sequence: CASSLDRDRAFV.

This clonotype was recorded many times. This chain connects TRBV6-1 to TRBJ2-3; 9 bases align to TRBD2. The CDR3 spans 16 residues. V lost 0 bases, J lost 5 bases, and 6 bases stayed unmatched. Looked up from germline, CDR1 is MNHNS and CDR2 is SASEGT. As DNA, the CDR3 is TGTGCCAGCAGTGAAGCCCCAGCGGGAGGTGGAGATACGCAGTATTTT. Its translation is CASSEAPAGGGDTQYF.

At least ten counts were recorded for this clonotype. This rearrangement joins TRBV3-1 to TRBJ1-2; no firm D call. Germline CDR1 and CDR2: LGHDT and YNNKEL (reference sequence). The CDR3 contains 14 residues. V lost 1 base and J lost 6, with 12 bases in between. The CDR3 DNA reads as TGTGCCAGCAGCCAAGCAGGATCTTGGCATGGCTACACCTTC. It encodes CASSQAGSWHGYTF. Full variable domain (outside the CDR3, taken from reference TRBV3-1 and TRBJ1-2): DTAVSQTPKYLVTQMGNDKSIKCEQNLGHDTMYWYKQDSKKFLKIMFSYNNKELIINETVPNRFSPKSPDKAHLNLHINSLELGDSAVYFCASSQAGSWHGYTFGSGTRLTVV.

This clonotype has a count of ten or more. V and J are TRBV19 and TRBJ1-1; TRBD1 agrees at 8 bases. V was clipped by 7 bases and J by 0 bases; unmatched bases: 10. Germline CDR1 is LNHDA and CDR2 is SQIVND (reference sequence). This CDR3 is built from 16 residues. The CDR3 coding sequence is TGTGCCAGTATTCACCGGACAGGGACCATGAACACTGAAGCTTTCTTT. Its translation: CASIHRTGTMNTEAFF. The full variable domain, its missing parts supplied by reference TRBV19 and TRBJ1-1, is DGGITQSPKYLFRKEGQNVTLSCEQNLNHDAMYWYRQDPGQGLRLIYYSQIVNDFQKGDIAEGYSVSREKKESFPLTVTSAQKNPTAFYLCASIHRTGTMNTEAFFGQGTRLTVV.

There are many counts of this clonotype. J is TRBJ1-5 and V is TRBV7-8, with no clear D. V dropped 0 bases and J dropped 2 bases, with 8 bases sitting between them. CDR3 length: 15 residues. Germline values: CDR1 SGHVS, CDR2 FQNEAQ. DNA for the CDR3: TGTGCCAGCAGCTTAGCGGCGCAGGGCAATCAGCCCCAGCATTTT. Its translation is CASSLAAQGNQPQHF.

This clonotype has ten or more counts. This chain connects TRBV27 to TRBJ1-1; a weak D match, TRBD1 (6 bases). Trimming shortened V by 3 bases and J by 5 bases, and 19 bases separated the two germline ends. CDR1 is MNHEY, CDR2 SMNVEV, per germline (reference sequence). The CDR3 contains 16 residues. DNA of the CDR3: TGTGCCAGCAGTTTTGGTTGGGGGACACCCGCTACTGAAGCTTTCTTT. It encodes CASSFGWGTPATEAFF.

This clonotype appeared many times. This chain connects TRBV2 to TRBJ2-3; no reliable D call. CDR3 length: 15 amino acids. Germline assignment: CDR1 SNHLY and CDR2 FYNNEI. The ends were cut back, 0 bases at V and 0 bases at J, with 7 bases in the middle. DNA of the CDR3: TGTGCCAGCAGTGAAGCAGGAGCAAGCACAGATACGCAGTATTTT. As protein: CASSEAGASTDTQYF.

This clonotype was seen ten or more times. The V gene is TRBV27, the J gene TRBJ2-3; D possibly corresponds to TRBD1 (6 bases). V lost 2 bases, J lost 1 base, and 16 bases lay in between. The CDR3 runs to 17 residues. Germline CDR1 reads MNHEY; CDR2 reads SMNVEV (reference sequence). This CDR3 is CASSLALWDTGTDTQYF. For the CDR3, the DNA is TGTGCCAGCAGTTTAGCGCTTTGGGACACGGGCACAGATACGCAGTATTTT.

The table lists this clonotype with many counts. The chain is built from TRBV27 and TRBJ1-1; D is undetermined. The CDR3 has 13 amino acids. Trimming took 4 bases from V and 0 from J, leaving 6 bases between them. The germline CDR1 and CDR2 sequences are MNHEY and SMNVEV (reference sequence). In nucleotides, the CDR3 is TGTGCCAGCAGTTGGGTGATGAACACTGAAGCTTTCTTT. This translates into CASSWVMNTEAFF.

A word on this clonotype: This may come from a read error, since a much larger clone is one base off. The chain has TRBV28 and TRBJ2-7, with 8 nucleotides matching TRBD1. V was clipped by 5 bases and J by 0 bases; unmatched bases: 6. The CDR3 spans 15 residues. Germline loops: CDR1 MDHEN, CDR2 SYDVKM. Here the CDR3 reads CASSTDRGSSYEQYF. The DNA of the CDR3 is TGTGCCAGCAGTACCGACAGGGGCAGCTCCTACGAGCAGTACTTC. The full variable domain, in which reference TRBV28 and TRBJ2-7 provide the parts outside the CDR3, is DVKVTQSSRYLVKRTGEKVFLECVQDMDHENMFWYRQDPGLGLRLIYFSYDVKMKEKGDIPEGYSVSREKKERFSLILESASTNQTSMYLCASSTDRGSSYEQYFGPGTRLTVT.

This clonotype showed up many times. The J gene is TRBJ2-7, the V gene TRBV7-9; TRBD2 agrees at 9 bases. Germline trimming cut 6 bases from V and 1 base from J; bases unmatched to any gene: 4. This CDR3 has 14 residues. Germline lookup yields CDR1 SEHNR and CDR2 FQNEAQ (reference sequence). The CDR3 region is CASSGLATSYEQYF. The CDR3 DNA sequence: TGTGCCAGCAGTGGACTAGCGACTTCCTACGAGCAGTACTTC.

The chain is built from TRBV7-2 and TRBJ2-1; no clear D. Per the germline V gene, CDR1 is SGHTA and CDR2 is FQGNSA. The CDR3 runs 19 residues. The V and J ends lost 2 bases and 3 bases respectively, with 23 bases between them. CDR3 sequence (DNA): TGTGCCAGCAGCTTAAGAACCCTTTCCGACTGGGTTGGCTACAATGAGCAGTTCTTC. This gives the protein CASSLRTLSDWVGYNEQFF. Based on the CDR3 plus reference TRBV7-2 and TRBJ2-1, the full variable domain is GAGVSQSPSNKVTEKGKDVELRCDPISGHTALYWYRQSLGQGLEFLIYFQGNSAPDKSGLPSDRFSAERTGGSVSTLTIQRTQQEDSAVYLCASSLRTLSDWVGYNEQFFGPGTRLTVL.